Only a few counts were recorded for the clone carrying this T cell receptor (beta chain). The data were taken from a study of blood T cells in healthy people across ages. Alongside a J-beta primer mix, a sample-barcoded 5' primer served in a second PCR lasting roughly 7 to 12 cycles. TCRdb re-analysed the 5' RACE reads in MiXCR, keeping a single row per CDR3 protein. The top ten hold roughly 25% of the sample, which has around 780,000 distinct CDR3 sequences, roughly three fifths seen once. The germline V and J ends were trimmed by 2 bases and 2 bases, with 17 bases remaining between them. CDR1 is LGHDT and CDR2 is YNNKEL in the germline V gene (reference sequence). This CDR3 is 17 amino acids long. Each sample had at least 6.5 million PBMCs isolated.

The chain has TRBV3-1 and TRBJ2-3; a possible D gene is TRBD2 (6 bases). This sequence originates from a man in his forties or fifties in good health. The sequencing sample was made of blood. The CDR3: CASSQLTPSASTDTQYF. CDR3 in DNA: TGTGCCAGCAGCCAACTAACGCCTAGCGCGTCCACAGATACGCAGTATTTT.